This T cell receptor beta chain was captured by sequencing in a study of T-cell memory formation after mild COVID-19. Overall study: In these data, TCR clusters were largely donor specific. General study results and limits: Cross-reactive memory apparently joined, as some responding clones appeared in pre-infection memory. Contracting clones localized mainly to CM and EM when CD4+ and mainly to EMRA when CD8+. Confirmation of SARS-CoV-2 specificity was lacking for second-wave clones peaking day 37.

This clonotype occurred a few times. Its antigen is not identified. Trimming cost V 0 bases and J 5 bases, with 11 bases left between them. This CDR3 is built from 14 residues. Germline V gives CDR1 SGDLS, CDR2 YYNGEE. MiXCR, run by TCRdb on the 5' RACE reads, gives a single entry per CDR3 protein. The sample records about 180,000 distinct CDR3 sequences, 16% being singletons. The J gene is TRBJ2-5, the V gene TRBV9; D tentatively reads TRBD1 or TRBD2 (7 bases each). Sequencing input: PBMCs or a T cell subset sorted from them (not recorded which). The receptor was isolated from an adult woman who had mild COVID-19 (a few samples of this study predate the infection). Cell type and time point are not known. The CDR3 DNA follows: TGTGCCAGCAGCGTAGGACAGGGAGGGGAGACCCAGTACTTC. It specifies CASSVGQGGETQYF.